A single TCR beta chain is shown here with its context. Its matching antigen is unknown. This record comes from a study of T cell responses to AZD1222 COVID-19 vaccine. The study, taken as a whole, reports: With dominance at 160-218 and 743-854, vaccine-associated CD4 TCRs spanned spike. Most donors were white British, females outnumbered males, and clonal diversity was possibly underestimated. Reportedly, nearly half the spike-specific TCRs target unmutated variant regions. Repertoire samples came only from after the peak T cell response.

With V trimmed by 2 bases and J by 4 bases, 4 bases remained unmatched. The germline CDR1 and CDR2 sequences are GTSNPN and SVGIG (reference sequence). This CDR3 is 14 amino acids long. Here immunoSEQ multiplex PCR was the method, and the copy in TCRdb shows in-frame clones only, minus some. The sample contains roughly 180,000 clones, around 88% of which appear only once. This chain joins TRBV30 and TRBJ1-5, with TRBD1 matching over 8 bases. The material sequenced was peripheral blood, taken on day 0 of AZD1222 vaccination. The clonotype was recovered from an adult in good health. CDR3 DNA: TGTGCCTGGAGTATGACAGGGGTTAATCAGCCCCAGCATTTT. Translating gives CAWSMTGVNQPQHF.